The 5 T cell receptor beta chains below all came from one sample that was sequenced in a study of OX40 agonist ivuxolimab in advanced cancers. Using immunoSEQ multiplex PCR, the repertoire was profiled, and TCRdb retains in-frame clones only, with some absent. The sample comprises around 62,000 clones, 86% of which are singletons, and about 1% rests with the top ten. Sequences were derived from CD4+ or CD8+ T cells sorted from blood, sampled in a trial of the OX40 agonist ivuxolimab. The receptors shown here come from an adult with an advanced solid tumor such as melanoma, head and neck, liver or kidney cancer.

This chain connects TRBV10-3 to TRBJ2-2; 7 nucleotides agree with TRBD1. The germline V gene has CDR1 ENHRY and CDR2 SYGVKD. Unmatched junction bases numbered 4, after V lost 4 bases and J lost 5 bases. CDR3 length equals 14 residues. The chain's CDR3 is CAISGGGQTGELFF. Here the CDR3 DNA reads TGTGCCATCAGTGGAGGGGGCCAGACCGGGGAGCTGTTTTTT.

This chain uses TRBV19 with TRBJ2-5; TRBD1 matches at 9 bases. The CDR3 extends over 15 amino acids. Trimming at V came to 3 bases and at J to 5 bases, leaving 7 bases not matched to a gene. Per germline, CDR1 LNHDA and CDR2 SQIVND (reference sequence). The CDR3: CASSMPGQGHETQYF. As DNA, the CDR3 is TGTGCCAGTAGTATGCCGGGACAGGGTCACGAGACCCAGTACTTC.

The CDR3 here is CASSSRASGPYEQYF. CDR3 nucleotide sequence: TGTGCCAGCAGCTCCCGGGCTAGCGGCCCCTACGAGCAGTACTTC. V and J are TRBV7-2 and TRBJ2-7; 7 bases match TRBD2. The CDR3 has 15 amino acids. V was clipped by 4 bases and J by 2 bases; unmatched bases: 8. CDR1 is SGHTA and CDR2 is FQGNSA in the germline V gene.

The chain uses TRBV19 and TRBJ1-4; 10 bases align to TRBD1. This CDR3 region has 16 residues. The germline V gene has CDR1 LNHDA and CDR2 SQIVND (reference sequence). Trimming removed 5 bases from V and 0 bases from J; junction bases left unmatched: 3. Here the CDR3 DNA reads TGTGCCAGTAGTCCGGGACAGGGGACAACTAATGAAAAACTGTTTTTT. Amino acids: CASSPGQGTTNEKLFF. The full variable domain, with the rest looked up from reference TRBV19 and TRBJ1-4, is DGGITQSPKYLFRKEGQNVTLSCEQNLNHDAMYWYRQDPGQGLRLIYYSQIVNDFQKGDIAEGYSVSREKKESFPLTVTSAQKNPTAFYLCASSPGQGTTNEKLFFGSGTQLSVL.

The CDR3 DNA reads as TGTGCCAGCAGCCCTACTTTGGGACAGCCCTACGAGCAGTACTTC. Protein product: CASSPTLGQPYEQYF. The J gene is TRBJ2-7, the V gene TRBV5-5, with TRBD1 matching over 7 bases. CDR3 length: 15 amino acids. Germline loops: CDR1 SGHKS, CDR2 YYEKEE (reference sequence). V dropped 4 bases and J dropped 2; count of bases not matched to a gene: 9.